These 31 T cell receptor beta chains were sequenced from one sample in a study of CD8+ T cells in alopecia areata. It was cDNA, reverse transcribed from extracted RNA, that served as the sequencing template. Repertoires were generated with immunoSEQ multiplex PCR, while TCRdb's copy carries only in-frame clones and drops some. The sample gives around 200,000 clones, about three fifths of which show up once; roughly 12% is in the top ten. Treatment defined: oral pan-JAK inhibitor, 5-10 mg twice daily. The sequenced sample was CD8+ T cells sorted from blood, obtained at week 24, from a patient treated with tofacitinib. Receptor source: a human donor with alopecia areata.

The chain recombines TRBV9 with TRBJ1-4, with D possibly being TRBD1 (6 bases). Between the trimmed V and J ends, which lost 0 bases and 8 bases, there was a span of 14 bases. The CDR3 sequence is 15 residues long. Germline CDR1 is SGDLS and CDR2 is YYNGEE. CDR3 in amino acids: CASSVVGRGEEKLFF. The CDR3 DNA reads TGTGCCAGCAGCGTAGTCGGCAGGGGTGAAGAAAAACTGTTTTTT.

The rearrangement links TRBV4-1 to TRBJ1-5; tentatively, D is TRBD1 (5 bases). This CDR3 has 15 residues. V was cut by 1 base and J by 1 base, with 8 bases left in between. Germline V gene data show CDR1 as MGHRA and CDR2 as YSYEKL. The CDR3 sequence is CASSQARGSNQPQHF. CDR3 bases: TGCGCCAGCAGCCAAGCGAGGGGAAGCAATCAGCCCCAGCATTTT.

The chain carries TRBV27 and TRBJ1-1; D not certain. V was trimmed by 6 bases and J by 1 base, leaving 12 bases between them. The CDR3 sequence is 14 residues long. The germline gives CDR1 MNHEY, CDR2 SMNVEV (reference sequence). The CDR3 reads CASRSWAENTEAFF. CDR3 bases: TGTGCCAGCAGATCCTGGGCAGAGAACACTGAAGCTTTCTTT.

For the CDR3, the DNA is TGTGCCAGCAGGCCGGACCAGCCGACCCAGTACTTC. Amino acids: CASRPDQPTQYF. The V gene is TRBV6-1, the J gene TRBJ2-5, with D unresolved. Trimming shortened V by 6 bases and J by 7 bases, and 12 bases separated the two germline ends. The length of the CDR3 is 12 residues. Germline V gene data show CDR1 as MNHNS and CDR2 as SASEGT.

This clone was found a few times. The chain carries TRBV4-1 and TRBJ2-6; no reliable D call. V lost 5 bases and J 4 bases, leaving 9 bases between the germline ends. Germline V gene data show CDR1 as MGHRA and CDR2 as YSYEKL. CDR3 length: 14 amino acids. CDR3 sequence: CASSGTQGANVLTF. CDR3 bases: TGCGCCAGCAGCGGAACACAGGGGGCCAACGTCCTGACTTTC.

The chain has TRBV5-1 and TRBJ1-1; D gene ambiguous. Germline lookup yields CDR1 SGHRS and CDR2 YFSETQ. CDR3 length: 14 residues. With 0 bases removed from V and 0 bases from J, the gap between germline ends came to 6 bases. Written as DNA, the CDR3 is TGCGCCAGCAGCTTGGTAGGGCTGAACACTGAAGCTTTCTTT. Translation: CASSLVGLNTEAFF.

J is TRBJ1-6 and V is TRBV7-8; D is ambiguous. This CDR3 comprises 16 residues. V lost 5 bases and J lost 0, with 11 bases in between. CDR1 and CDR2 from the germline V gene are SGHVS and FQNEAQ. CDR3 amino acids: CASSPTYSSYNSPLHF. DNA of the CDR3: TGTGCCAGCAGCCCTACATACAGCTCCTATAATTCACCCCTCCACTTT.

The rearrangement uses TRBV25-1 and TRBJ1-2; no clear D. Trimming stripped 5 bases from V and 5 bases from J, with 0 bases between. The CDR3 is made up of 9 amino acids. In germline, CDR1 is MGHDK, CDR2 SYGVNS. CDR3 in DNA: TGTGCCAGCAGTTATGGCTACACCTTC. Its translation is CASSYGYTF.

The chain joins TRBV5-6 to TRBJ2-7; tentative D call: TRBD2 (7 bases). V was pared by 4 bases and J by 4 bases, with 12 bases between. CDR1 and CDR2 from the germline V gene are SGHDT and YYEEEE. The CDR3 is made up of 13 amino acids. The CDR3 DNA follows: TGTGCCAGCAGCCGGGGGGCAAGTTACGAGCAGTACTTC. Translated: CASSRGASYEQYF.

The chain joins TRBV4-2 to TRBJ2-1; no definite D call. The CDR3 runs 15 residues. Germline CDR1 is LGHNA and CDR2 is YNFKEQ. Trimming removed 0 bases at V and 1 base at J, with 7 bases between. The CDR3 loop is CASSQDVGSYNEQFF. CDR3 DNA sequence: TGTGCCAGCAGCCAAGACGTCGGGTCCTACAATGAGCAGTTCTTC.

J is TRBJ1-1 and V is TRBV11-3; D unresolved. The CDR3 is 15 residues long. Germline V gene data show CDR1 as SGHNT and CDR2 as YENEEA. Between the trimmed V and J ends, which lost 4 bases and 3 bases, there was a span of 15 bases. CDR3 residues: CASSSSFMKDTEAFF. CDR3 coding DNA: TGTGCCAGCAGCTCCTCATTTATGAAGGACACTGAAGCTTTCTTT.

The chain recombines TRBV6-5 with TRBJ2-7, with D perhaps TRBD1 (5 bases). Germline V gene data show CDR1 as MNHEY and CDR2 as SVGAGI. Trimming left V 2 bases short and J 2 bases short, with 13 bases between. The CDR3 spans 15 residues. The CDR3 DNA reads as TGTGCCAGCAGTTACGGTAGATCCAGGGCCTACGAGCAGTACTTC. This encodes CASSYGRSRAYEQYF.

The chain combines TRBV10-3 with TRBJ1-2; no clear D. The CDR3 is made up of 11 amino acids. Germline assignment: CDR1 ENHRY and CDR2 SYGVKD. The ends were cut back, 4 bases at V and 8 bases at J, with 8 bases in the middle. The CDR3 loop is CAISGSGGYTF. Here the CDR3 DNA reads TGTGCCATCAGTGGGTCTGGAGGCTACACCTTC.

The chain combines TRBV5-6 with TRBJ2-7; no clear D. The CDR3 contains 13 residues. V was clipped by 2 bases and J by 1 base, with 7 bases between them. Germline V CDR1 and CDR2: SGHDT, YYEEEE. CDR3 in amino acids: CASSFGLSYEQYF. CDR3 nucleotides: TGTGCCAGCAGCTTCGGGTTATCCTACGAGCAGTACTTC.

The rearrangement links TRBV10-3 to TRBJ1-2; TRBD1 agrees at 7 bases. Germline CDR1 ENHRY, CDR2 SYGVKD. This CDR3 region has 15 residues. Trimming took 6 bases from V and 2 from J; bases not matched to a gene: 9. The DNA of the CDR3 is TGTGCCATCAGGACCTACCAACAGGGGAACTATGGCTACACCTTC. Its translation: CAIRTYQQGNYGYTF.

The chain joins TRBV7-9 to TRBJ1-2; TRBD1 might be the D (5 bases). Germline CDR1 is SEHNR and CDR2 is FQNEAQ (reference sequence). The V end was cut by 2 bases, the J end by 0 bases, with 10 bases between. CDR3 length: 15 amino acids. The CDR3 nucleotides read TGTGCCAGCAGCTTATGGGCAGGGACTAACTATGGCTACACCTTC. It is translated as CASSLWAGTNYGYTF.

CDR3 DNA sequence: TGTGCCAGCAGCCGACTGGTAAAAGAGACCCAGTACTTC. Its translation is CASSRLVKETQYF. The rearrangement joins TRBV25-1 to TRBJ2-5; D is uncertain. CDR1 and CDR2 (germline): MGHDK, SYGVNS. This CDR3 has 13 residues. V was trimmed by 6 bases and J by 3 bases, leaving 11 bases between them.

This clone was counted between two and nine times. The chain couples TRBV4-1 to TRBJ2-7; D gene uncertain. CDR1 is MGHRA, CDR2 YSYEKL, per germline. The V and J ends lost 0 bases and 4 bases respectively, with 4 bases between them. CDR3 size: 12 residues. The CDR3 loop is CASSQEGYEQYF. CDR3 DNA: TGCGCCAGCAGCCAAGAGGGGTACGAGCAGTACTTC.

J is TRBJ1-1 and V is TRBV13, with 7 bases matching TRBD1. The CDR3 contains 13 residues. Per the germline V gene, CDR1 is PRHDT and CDR2 is FYEKMQ (reference sequence). Trimming took 5 bases from V and 2 from J; bases not matched to a gene: 2. CDR3 residues: CASSDRVNTEAFF. Here the CDR3 DNA reads TGTGCCAGCAGCGACAGGGTAAACACTGAAGCTTTCTTT. Using reference TRBV13 and TRBJ1-1 for the parts outside the CDR3, the full variable domain is AAGVIQSPRHLIKEKRETATLKCYPIPRHDTVYWYQQGPGQDPQFLISFYEKMQSDKGSIPDRFSAQQFSDYHSELNMSSLELGDSALYFCASSDRVNTEAFFGQGTRLTVV.

J is TRBJ1-5 and V is TRBV6-1; no reliable D call. The germline gives CDR1 MNHNS, CDR2 SASEGT. V lost 9 bases and J lost 4, with 7 bases in between. The CDR3 contains 11 residues. The CDR3 reads CASGLNQPQHF. CDR3 bases: TGTGCCAGTGGACTGAATCAGCCCCAGCATTTT.

The chain employs TRBV9 and TRBJ1-3, with D perhaps matching TRBD1 (5 bases). Germline V gives CDR1 SGDLS, CDR2 YYNGEE. The CDR3 has 16 amino acids. Trimming cost V 4 bases and J 0 bases, with 14 bases left between them. CDR3 bases: TGTGCCAGCAGCCCCCGACAGTATAACTCTGGAAACACCATATATTTT. Translated: CASSPRQYNSGNTIYF.

This clone turned up a few times. The genes are TRBV30 and TRBJ1-5; D possibly corresponds to TRBD1 (5 bases). The CDR3 covers 14 residues. CDR1 GTSNPN and CDR2 SVGIG come from the germline V gene (reference sequence). V was cut by 4 bases and J by 0 bases, with 10 bases left in between. The CDR3, as DNA: TGTGCCTGGACGCAGGGCGATAGCAATCAGCCCCAGCATTTT. Encoded protein: CAWTQGDSNQPQHF.

The gene calls are TRBV10-3 and TRBJ1-2; possibly TRBD1 for D (6 bases). The V and J ends lost 7 bases and 4 bases respectively, with 19 bases between them. Germline values: CDR1 ENHRY, CDR2 SYGVKD. There are 15 residues in the CDR3. The CDR3 loop is CAIMDLQGPSYGYTF. The CDR3 nucleotides are TGTGCCATCATGGACCTCCAGGGGCCTTCCTATGGCTACACCTTC.

J is TRBJ1-1 and V is TRBV9, with 7 bases identical to TRBD1. There are 15 residues in the CDR3. J lost 4 bases, V lost 2 bases, and 8 bases had no gene match. The germline V gene has CDR1 SGDLS and CDR2 YYNGEE. DNA of the CDR3: TGTGCCAGCAGCGTCTCACAGGGGATCGGCACTGAAGCTTTCTTT. Translation: CASSVSQGIGTEAFF.

This sequence joins TRBV5-1 and TRBJ2-7, with 7 bases that match TRBD1. From germline, CDR1 is SGHRS and CDR2 YFSETQ. CDR3 length: 15 residues. J was trimmed by 2 bases and V by 0 bases; bases with no gene match: 5. The CDR3 DNA follows: TGCGCCAGCAGCTTGGGACGGGACAGTACCTACGAGCAGTACTTC. Amino acids: CASSLGRDSTYEQYF.

This clone was detected only a few times. V is TRBV4-2 and J is TRBJ1-6, with 8 bases fitting TRBD1. Germline values: CDR1 LGHNA, CDR2 YNFKEQ. This CDR3 has 16 residues. The ends lost 3 bases at V and 6 bases at J; junction bases unmatched: 7. The CDR3: CASSHETGALNSPLHF. The CDR3 region has the DNA TGTGCCAGCAGCCACGAGACAGGGGCTCTTAATTCACCCCTCCACTTT.

This rearrangement joins TRBV27 to TRBJ2-7, with 8 bases fitting TRBD2. CDR1 is MNHEY and CDR2 is SMNVEV in the germline V gene (reference sequence). V lost 10 bases to trimming and J lost 5 bases; unmatched junction nucleotides: 7. The length of the CDR3 is 12 residues. As DNA, the CDR3 is TGTGCCACCATCGGGGGGGCCGACGAGCAGTACTTC. Encoded protein: CATIGGADEQYF.

The rearrangement joins TRBV7-8 to TRBJ2-7; the match to TRBD2 covers 7 bases. Germline CDR1 SGHVS, CDR2 FQNEAQ. The CDR3 has 13 residues. After removal of 5 bases from V and 6 bases from J, the junction contained 7 bases not matched to a gene. CDR3 sequence: CASSGGTTAEQYF. The CDR3 nucleotides are TGTGCCAGCAGCGGCGGGACTACGGCCGAGCAGTACTTC.

The chain uses TRBV7-2 and TRBJ2-5; D perhaps matches TRBD2 (7 bases). The CDR3 is 16 amino acids. Germline V gives CDR1 SGHTA, CDR2 FQGNSA. Trimming shortened V by 1 base and J by 8 bases, and 20 bases separated the two germline ends. The CDR3 bases are TGTGCCAGCAGCTTAGATAGGGGGGGCTCCACGGGAACCCAGTACTTC. This translates into CASSLDRGGSTGTQYF. The full variable domain, completed using reference TRBV7-2 and TRBJ2-5, is GAGVSQSPSNKVTEKGKDVELRCDPISGHTALYWYRQSLGQGLEFLIYFQGNSAPDKSGLPSDRFSAERTGGSVSTLTIQRTQQEDSAVYLCASSLDRGGSTGTQYFGPGTRLLVL.

This clone was detected a few times. This chain uses TRBV11-2 with TRBJ1-1; D unresolved. Trimming left V 3 bases short and J 0 bases short, with 2 bases between. CDR3 length: 12 residues. The germline CDR1 and CDR2 sequences are SGHAT and FQNNGV. In DNA form, the CDR3 reads TGTGCCAGCAGCTTTATGAACACTGAAGCTTTCTTT. Amino acid sequence: CASSFMNTEAFF.

The chain has TRBV12-5 and TRBJ1-4; D is ambiguous. The CDR3 contains 13 residues. Trimming took off 7 bases at V and 6 bases at J, with 12 bases between the two ends. Germline V CDR1 and CDR2: LGHNT, FRNRAP. The CDR3 bases are TGTGCTAGTGCCGATGGAGCGTATGAAAAACTGTTTTTT. Translating gives CASADGAYEKLFF.